This paragraph reports one TCR beta chain. The sample belongs to a study of human T cells and chemical hapten exposure. Time point described: patch test 2, 6 weeks after DPC sensitization. Specified treatment: therapeutic diphenylcyclopropenone sensitization with weekly scalp DPC. One entry per CDR3 protein results from TCRdb running MiXCR on the RACE reads. The data hold 110,000 to 150,000 distinct CDR3 sequences, with 10% to 15% observed a single time. CDR3 length: 12 residues. Trimming stripped 4 bases from V and 2 bases from J, with 6 bases between. Per the germline V gene, CDR1 is MNHEY and CDR2 is SMNVEV (reference sequence).

The source of this sequence is a woman in her fifties or sixties with alopecia areata. Some clones in this sample may be carry-over from other donors' samples. V usage is TRBV27 and J usage is TRBJ2-7, with no clear D. The sample was whole blood, taken in connection with sensitization to the hapten diphenylcyclopropenone (DPC). The CDR3: CASSSPPYEQYF. CDR3 DNA: TGTGCCAGCAGTTCCCCGCCCTACGAGCAGTACTTC.